These T cell receptor beta chains were read from a single sample in a study of monozygotic twins with inflammatory bowel disease. TCRdb reprocessed the 5' RACE reads, keeping one entry per CDR3 protein, no DNA. Its table records about 160,000 distinct CDR3 sequences. The specimen sequenced was blood. The source of these receptors is a human donor with ulcerative colitis or Crohn's disease, or a healthy co-twin of an affected twin (not recorded which). Each CDR3 is given with its conserved first and last residue.

TRBV6-2/TRBV6-3,TRBJ1-5,CASSPTGLSQPQHF
TRBV28,TRBJ1-2,CASVGSEPGPYYGYTF
TRBV28,TRBJ2-7,CASSLATAGSPSYEQYF
TRBV5-1,TRBJ2-1,CASSLLDSYNEQFF
TRBV27,TRBJ2-1,CASSLIAQAPYNEQFF
TRBV12-3/TRBV12-4,TRBJ2-3,CASSVGDTQYF
TRBV27,TRBJ1-2,CASSSSTRQRRGYTF
TRBV24-1,TRBJ2-2,CATSDLEGGGIGELFF
TRBV10-3,TRBJ2-1,CAIMRGGEGSYNEQFF
TRBV27,TRBJ2-7,CASARTGDVSYEQYF
TRBV20-1,TRBJ2-3,CSATGLAGDYTDTQYF
TRBV20-1,TRBJ1-6,CSARDGQGLYNSPLHF
TRBV13,TRBJ2-3,CASSELASGGTQYF
TRBV7-7,TRBJ2-3,CASSFGSGVATDTQYF
TRBV12-3/TRBV12-4,TRBJ2-5,CASSPSRKTQYF
TRBV20-1,TRBJ1-1,CSASGTDSSFGTEAFF
TRBV20-1,TRBJ1-4,CSVPGPSLPLNEKLFF
TRBV7-2,TRBJ2-7,CASSRQGVYEQYF
TRBV9,TRBJ2-7,CASGVGGDYEQYF
TRBV6-2/TRBV6-3,TRBJ1-5,CASSYAGRANQPQHF
TRBV7-2,TRBJ1-1,CASSLTRQAQVEAFF
TRBV5-4,TRBJ2-7,CASSLAGARNEQYF
TRBV7-2,TRBJ2-7,CASSTSGGNSEQYF
TRBV5-4,TRBJ2-3,CASSSGRGIADTQYF
TRBV7-3,TRBJ1-1,CASSSGTFGMNTEAFF
TRBV5-1,TRBJ1-1,CASSLEVVGQGLGAFF
TRBV12-3/TRBV12-4,TRBJ1-1,CASSQGGRAFF
TRBV27,TRBJ2-1,CASSFSGTSVDEQFF
TRBV7-6,TRBJ2-3,CASSSPVLAGELYSTDTQYF
TRBV20-1,TRBJ2-1,CSARDELAGDLHEQFF
TRBV6-2/TRBV6-3,TRBJ2-5,CASRPITGTGVVWTQYF